The 12 T cell receptor beta chains reported below all come from one sample, sequenced in a study of OX40 agonist ivuxolimab in advanced cancers. Sequenced by immunoSEQ multiplex PCR; TCRdb stores in-frame clones only, minus some. Among 45,000 to 55,000 clones, less than 85% were seen once, and the ten largest hold roughly 1.1%. This sample comprised CD4+ or CD8+ T cells sorted from blood, obtained in a trial of the OX40 agonist ivuxolimab. These receptors originate from an adult with an advanced solid tumor such as melanoma, head and neck, liver or kidney cancer.

This rearrangement joins TRBV6-6 to TRBJ1-2; 10 bases fit TRBD1. The CDR3 extends over 14 amino acids. J was trimmed by 8 bases and V by 4 bases; bases with no gene match: 7. The germline gives CDR1 MNHNY, CDR2 SVGAGI (reference sequence). The CDR3 sequence is CASSLGTGAAGYTF. DNA of the CDR3: TGTGCCAGCAGTTTGGGGACAGGGGCGGCGGGCTACACCTTC.

The rearrangement links TRBV7-6 to TRBJ1-6; D uncertain. CDR3 length: 14 amino acids. V lost 1 base and J lost 7, with 8 bases in between. Germline loops: CDR1 SGHVS, CDR2 FNYEAQ. The CDR3 nucleotides are TGTGCCAGCAGCTTAGAACGGAAGAATTCACCCCTCCACTTT. Its protein is CASSLERKNSPLHF.

V is TRBV5-1 and J is TRBJ2-5; perhaps TRBD1 as D (6 bases). Per the germline V gene, CDR1 is SGHRS and CDR2 is YFSETQ. With 4 bases removed from V and 5 bases from J, the gap between germline ends came to 15 bases. CDR3 length: 14 amino acids. CDR3 amino acids: CASSRTDPGETQYF. The CDR3 DNA follows: TGCGCCAGCAGCCGGACAGACCCCGGGGAGACCCAGTACTTC.

This clone was found once. The chain employs TRBV7-9 and TRBJ2-1; 8 nucleotides agree with TRBD2. Looked up from germline, CDR1 is SEHNR and CDR2 is FQNEAQ (reference sequence). J lost 6 bases, V lost 11 bases, and 12 bases had no gene match. The CDR3 contains 14 residues. This chain's CDR3 is CADQKSGSANEQFF. In DNA, the CDR3 is TGTGCCGATCAGAAGAGCGGGAGTGCCAATGAGCAGTTCTTC.

The CDR3 coding sequence is TGCAGTGATGTCGAGAGCCTCTCCCCGTTCTTC. Amino acid sequence: CSDVESLSPFF. The chain has TRBV20-1 and TRBJ2-1, with D unclear. The CDR3 length is 11 residues. V lost 7 bases and J lost 15, with 19 bases in between. Germline-derived CDR1 and CDR2 are DFQATT and SNEGSKA (reference sequence).

With respect to this clone: The junction and the germline gene differ at one end; a read error may be behind it. Written as DNA, the CDR3 is TGTGCTAGCAGCCTCGGGGGGCGTAGCACAGATACGCAGTATTTT. This sequence encodes CASSLGGRSTDTQYF. The chain employs TRBV7-7 and TRBJ2-3, with a tentative D call TRBD2 (7 bases). The CDR3 contains 15 residues. CDR1 is SSHAT and CDR2 is FNYEAQ in the germline V gene (reference sequence).

The gene calls are TRBV7-2 and TRBJ2-3; TRBD1 is a possible D gene (7 bases). The V and J ends lost 8 bases and 4 bases respectively, with 19 bases between them. CDR1 and CDR2 (germline): SGHTA, FQGNSA. This CDR3 has 15 residues. As DNA, the CDR3 is TGTGCCAGCCGGCCCAGGGGGGCGCAGCCAGATACGCAGTATTTT. It yields the protein CASRPRGAQPDTQYF.

In DNA form, the CDR3 reads TGTGCCTGGAGTGCCCGGGGGGAAAAACTGTTTTTT. Encoded protein: CAWSARGEKLFF. V gene TRBV30 combines with J gene TRBJ1-4; a weak D match, TRBD1 (5 bases). V lost 1 base and J lost 8, with 8 bases in between. Germline V CDR1 and CDR2: GTSNPN, SVGIG (reference sequence). The length of the CDR3 is 12 residues. Combining the CDR3 with reference TRBV30 and TRBJ1-4 gives the whole variable domain SQTIHQWPATLVQPVGSPLSLECTVEGTSNPNLYWYRQAAGRGLQLLFYSVGIGQISSEVPQNLSASRPQDRQFILSSKKLLLSDSGFYLCAWSARGEKLFFGSGTQLSVL.

This clone was seen a few times. In nucleotides, the CDR3 is TGCGCCAGCAGTCCGCGGGAGAAAATCCTAGATACGCAGTATTTT. It encodes CASSPREKILDTQYF. This chain joins TRBV23-1 and TRBJ2-3; 7 bases are shared with TRBD2. TRBV23-1 falls under the ORF class, with uncertain function. The trim removed 4 bases at V and 5 bases at J, leaving 9 bases unmatched. This CDR3 spans 15 amino acids.

The genes are TRBV19 and TRBJ1-2; no clear D gene. There are 13 residues in the CDR3. The germline CDR1 and CDR2 sequences are LNHDA and SQIVND (reference sequence). V was pared by 0 bases and J by 8 bases, with 10 bases between. CDR3 protein: CASSIDGGTGYTF. The CDR3 nucleotides are TGTGCCAGTAGTATAGATGGCGGAACCGGCTACACCTTC.

The chain couples TRBV6-6 to TRBJ2-1; possible D gene TRBD2, 6 bases. The CDR3 extends over 15 amino acids. Germline V lookup: CDR1 MNHNY, CDR2 SVGAGI (reference sequence). The ends were cut back, 4 bases at V and 7 bases at J, with 17 bases in the middle. The DNA of the CDR3 is TGTGCCAGCAGTTCCCCCTCCGGGAGTGGGAATGAGCAGTTCTTC. It encodes CASSSPSGSGNEQFF.

The genes are TRBV19 and TRBJ1-5; D not certain. The V end was cut by 4 bases, the J end by 4 bases, with 11 bases between. This CDR3 comprises 14 residues. The germline V gene has CDR1 LNHDA and CDR2 SQIVND (reference sequence). CDR3 residues: CASSNLFRNQPQHF. The CDR3 region has the DNA TGTGCCAGTAGTAATCTGTTCAGAAATCAGCCCCAGCATTTT. The whole variable domain, filled in from reference TRBV19 and TRBJ1-5, reads DGGITQSPKYLFRKEGQNVTLSCEQNLNHDAMYWYRQDPGQGLRLIYYSQIVNDFQKGDIAEGYSVSREKKESFPLTVTSAQKNPTAFYLCASSNLFRNQPQHFGDGTRLSIL.